This TCR beta chain was captured in a study of blood T cell repertoires in COVID-19. V lost 1 base, J lost 4 bases, and 1 base stayed unmatched. Germline values: CDR1 LNHDA, CDR2 SQIVND (reference sequence). The CDR3 has 14 amino acids. Everyone who took part was about 18 to 90 years old, and they came from about 25 US areas. Grouping used clinical history reported by participants in a survey and questionnaire. Cohort 3 donors were reported recovered after two negative PCRs, clearance, or symptom resolution. Per the study methods: Estimation of nucleated cell counts was performed using reference gene primer amplification. Assay used: immunoSEQ multiplex PCR; TCRdb lists only in-frame clones, some missing. D and trimming come from the DNA, and the V and J calls and clone size come from that table. The repertoire consists of 200,000 to 250,000 clones, with 86% occurring once and the leading ten covering approximately 2.1%.

The sample consisted of PBMCs or T cells enriched from blood (not recorded which). The gene calls are TRBV19 and TRBJ2-3; TRBD1 matches at 8 bases. The origin of this receptor is a woman aged 45-65 years who had recovered from COVID-19. The CDR3 is CASSIVTGADTQYF. DNA for the CDR3: TGTGCCAGTAGTATAGTGACAGGGGCAGATACGCAGTATTTT.